The TCR beta chain under discussion was sequenced for a study of neurological immune-mediated disorders. This clonotype was seen many times. Antigen unknown. Time point here: longitudinal time-point 2. The unsorted libraries were prepared from 2 million PBMCs (stored at -80 C). Synthesis of cDNA was performed by 5'RACE using 10-nucleotide random UMIs. TCRdb passed the 5' RACE reads through MiXCR, listing each CDR3 protein once. The sample contains some 48,000 distinct CDR3 sequences, about 12% of which appear only once. Overall study findings and caveats: HTLV-1-associated myelopathy displayed the greatest TCR clonal expansion, and multiple sclerosis exhibited the smallest, lower than that of healthy controls.

The origin of this receptor is a male donor with HTLV-1-associated myelopathy (HAM/TSP). Sequenced material: PBMCs.

CDR3 nucleotides: TGCAGCGTTGCGGACAGGGGTGGTTCACCCCTCCACTTT. It specifies CSVADRGGSPLHF. This chain joins TRBV29-1 and TRBJ1-6; 9 bases match TRBD1. From germline, CDR1 is SQVTM and CDR2 ANQGSEA. Unmatched junction bases numbered 4, after V lost 4 bases and J lost 9 bases. The CDR3 is 13 amino acids.